This T cell receptor beta chain is drawn from a study of blood T cell repertoires in COVID-19. Study summary: The United States, Italy and Spain were the sources of the acute and convalescent COVID-19 samples. From T cells, B-cell-depleted T cells, or PBMCs came the material, which was cDNA or gDNA.

Seattle participants joined during active infection and were tracked over time. With 2 bases clipped from V and 9 bases from J, the junction kept 8 bases outside the gene matches. Germline-derived CDR1 and CDR2 are LGHDT and YNNKEL (reference sequence). CDR3 length: 16 residues. As originally analysed: Researchers report that nucleated cell counts were estimated from reference gene primer amplification. Data came from immunoSEQ multiplex PCR; TCRdb stores just in-frame clones and leaves some out. D and trimming come from the DNA, and the V and J calls and clone size come from that table. The sample has 150,000 to 200,000 clones, 81% seen once; the top ten hold roughly 12%.

Sequencing was performed on peripheral blood. The clonotype was recovered from a woman aged 80 or over with COVID-19, enrolled during active disease. The chain joins TRBV3-1 (or the pseudogene TRBV3-2) to TRBJ2-1; 12 bases align to TRBD2. The CDR3 DNA reads TGTGCCAGCAGCCAACCGCCTAGCGGGGGGGCCGTTGAGCAGTTCTTC. This codes for CASSQPPSGGAVEQFF.